A single sample is the source of the 13 T cell receptor beta chains below, sequenced in a study of T cell repertoires in cytomegalovirus infection. Using its own MiXCR run on the reads, TCRdb lists one record per CDR3 protein. The top ten hold around 50% of the sample, which has fewer than 650,000 distinct CDR3 sequences, just under 40% seen once. These TCRs are of unknown antigen specificity. The material sequenced was cultured PBMCs, taken from culture after CMV antigen stimulation. The source of these receptors is a human donor in good health (CMV status not recorded). Some clones in this sample may be carry-over from other donors' samples.

The chain recombines TRBV12-3 or TRBV12-4 with TRBJ1-5, with D perhaps matching TRBD1 (6 bases). The ends were cut back, 2 bases at V and 6 bases at J, with 8 bases in the middle. This CDR3 comprises 13 residues. In DNA form, the CDR3 reads TGTGCCAGCAGTTTACAGGGGCTTCAGCCCCAGCATTTT. Its protein is CASSLQGLQPQHF.

The sample holds many counts of this clonotype. The CDR3 sequence is CASSSRGRTALGTEAFF. The CDR3 bases are TGTGCCAGCAGTTCACGCGGGCGCACAGCGCTGGGCACTGAAGCTTTCTTT. The chain joins TRBV7-2 to TRBJ1-1; unclear D gene. The V and J ends lost 6 bases and 4 bases respectively, with 24 bases between them. Per the germline V gene, CDR1 is SGHTA and CDR2 is FQGNSA. The CDR3 has 17 residues. Looking up the rest from reference TRBV7-2 and TRBJ1-1 gives the full variable domain: GAGVSQSPSNKVTEKGKDVELRCDPISGHTALYWYRQSLGQGLEFLIYFQGNSAPDKSGLPSDRFSAERTGGSVSTLTIQRTQQEDSAVYLCASSSRGRTALGTEAFFGQGTRLTVV.

This clonotype was recorded a few times. CDR3 bases: TGTGCCAGCAGTTTGGATAAGGGGGCAGGCTATGGCTACACCTTC. Encoded protein: CASSLDKGAGYGYTF. The genes are TRBV12-3 or TRBV12-4 and TRBJ1-2, with 7 nucleotides matching TRBD1. The CDR3 consists of 15 residues. V was clipped by 3 bases and J by 4 bases; unmatched bases: 8.

A few counts support this clonotype. The chain has TRBV19 and TRBJ2-7; D possibly corresponds to TRBD1 (5 bases). Between the trimmed V and J ends, which lost 1 base and 3 bases, there was a span of 13 bases. The CDR3 length is 15 residues. In germline, CDR1 is LNHDA, CDR2 SQIVND (reference sequence). The CDR3 bases are TGTGCCAGTAGTATAGCCACAGGCTGGAACTACGAGCAGTACTTC. Translation gives CASSIATGWNYEQYF.

The J gene is TRBJ2-7, the V gene TRBV4-2; the D is unclear. The V gene lost 0 bases and the J gene lost 6 bases, with 6 bases spanning the gap. The CDR3 length is 12 residues. The germline gives CDR1 LGHNA, CDR2 YNFKEQ. In DNA form, the CDR3 reads TGTGCCAGCAGCCAAGAGGGCGCCGAGCAGTACTTC. Its protein product is CASSQEGAEQYF.

The chain joins TRBV19 to TRBJ1-6; no reliable D call. Trimming left V 5 bases short and J 9 bases short, with 14 bases between. Germline-derived CDR1 and CDR2 are LNHDA and SQIVND (reference sequence). CDR3 length: 14 amino acids. In DNA form, the CDR3 reads TGTGCCAGTAGTTTCGGCATAGCGATTTCACCCCTCCACTTT. Translating gives CASSFGIAISPLHF.

This chain uses TRBV7-9 with TRBJ1-4; 10 nucleotides align to TRBD1. The CDR3 runs to 17 residues. The junction had 11 bases not matched to a gene; V was cut back by 2 bases and J by 8 bases. Germline-derived CDR1 and CDR2 are SEHNR and FQNEAQ (reference sequence). The CDR3 DNA follows: TGTGCCAGCAGCTTAATTCAGGGACAGGGGTTTTTCGAAAAACTGTTTTTT. It codes for CASSLIQGQGFFEKLFF.

This clonotype showed up just once. V usage is TRBV20-1 and J usage is TRBJ2-7, with D possibly TRBD1 on 6 matching bases. The V gene lost 2 bases and the J gene lost 3 bases, with 14 bases spanning the gap. The CDR3 is 14 amino acids. The germline V gene has CDR1 DFQATT and CDR2 SNEGSKA (reference sequence). CDR3 bases: TGCAGTGCTAGATCAGAACAGGGTAACTACGAGCAGTACTTC. It codes for CSARSEQGNYEQYF.

This chain uses TRBV28 with TRBJ2-2, with D possibly matching TRBD2 (7 bases). The V gene lost 3 bases and the J gene lost 0 bases, with 14 bases spanning the gap. This CDR3 is built from 17 residues. The germline V gene encodes CDR1 MDHEN and CDR2 SYDVKM. The CDR3 DNA sequence: TGTGCCAGCAGTTTTGAGCAGGGGACTACGAACACCGGGGAGCTGTTTTTT. Translation gives CASSFEQGTTNTGELFF.

In this sample, this clonotype turned up once. The CDR3: CASSYSGHDTYEQYF. CDR3 bases: TGTGCCAGCAGTTACTCGGGACATGACACCTACGAGCAGTACTTC. The chain uses TRBV6-2 or TRBV6-3 and TRBJ2-7; D possibly corresponds to TRBD1 (6 bases). CDR3 length equals 15 residues. Trimming removed 0 bases at V and 2 bases at J, with 11 bases between. Germline CDR1 MNHEY, CDR2 SVGEGT.

The sample holds many counts of this clonotype. The rearrangement links TRBV7-2 to TRBJ1-2; 7 nucleotides agree with TRBD1. This CDR3 is 14 amino acids long. Germline V gene lookup returns CDR1 SGHTA and CDR2 FQGNSA. Unmatched junction bases numbered 8, after V lost 8 bases and J lost 2 bases. The CDR3 here is CASVGQTLNYGYTF. Here the CDR3 DNA reads TGTGCCAGCGTGGGACAGACCTTGAACTATGGCTACACCTTC.

This clonotype showed up many times. V gene TRBV7-8 combines with J gene TRBJ1-5; D gene uncertain. Trimming shortened V by 4 bases and J by 1 base, and 8 bases separated the two germline ends. This CDR3 has 14 amino acids. Germline loops: CDR1 SGHVS, CDR2 FQNEAQ. This CDR3 reads CASSSLWSNQPQHF. DNA of the CDR3: TGTGCCAGCAGCTCCCTTTGGAGCAATCAGCCCCAGCATTTT.

V and J are TRBV19 and TRBJ2-3; 13 positions agree with TRBD2. V was clipped by 10 bases and J by 8 bases; unmatched bases: 24. In germline, CDR1 is LNHDA, CDR2 SQIVND (reference sequence). The CDR3 runs to 19 residues. CDR3 nucleotide sequence: TGTGCCACCTCGACTGACGGGCTGAAACTAGCGGGAGGGTTGGGTACGCAGTATTTT. Amino acid sequence: CATSTDGLKLAGGLGTQYF.